This passage covers 28 T cell receptor beta chains from one sample sequenced in a study of cytomegalovirus exposure and HLA in healthy donors. The PCR employed 60 Vbeta primers together with 13 Jbeta primers. TCRdb's copy holds only in-frame clones and misses some; the assay was immunoSEQ multiplex PCR. The table lists about 250,000 clones, 70% to 90% of them singletons. The sequencing input was PBMCs. These receptors were obtained from a girl between 2 and 10 years old in good health and CMV-seronegative.

The chain recombines TRBV6-1 with TRBJ2-7, with 9 bases aligning to TRBD1. The V segment lost 3 bases and the J segment 0 bases; nucleotides outside the gene matches: 3. This CDR3 is 15 amino acids long. Germline lookup yields CDR1 MNHNS and CDR2 SASEGT. For the CDR3, the DNA is TGTGCCAGCAGTGACTTGGGACAGGGCTCCTACGAGCAGTACTTC. The encoded protein is CASSDLGQGSYEQYF.

The rearrangement links TRBV19 to TRBJ2-7; 7 bases align to TRBD2. J was trimmed by 0 bases and V by 5 bases; bases with no gene match: 7. Germline V gives CDR1 LNHDA, CDR2 SQIVND (reference sequence). The CDR3 loop spans 15 amino acids. The CDR3 coding sequence is TGTGCCAGTAGTTCCCCCGGACTAGTCTCCTACGAGCAGTACTTC. As protein: CASSSPGLVSYEQYF.

The chain has TRBV4-1 and TRBJ2-7, with 10 bases fitting TRBD2. This CDR3 has 17 amino acids. J was trimmed by 0 bases and V by 4 bases; bases with no gene match: 9. The V gene's germline CDR1 is MGHRA and CDR2 YSYEKL. DNA for the CDR3: TGCGCCAGCAGCCCCCTTTTAAGCGGGGGGGCCTCCTACGAGCAGTACTTC. It translates to CASSPLLSGGASYEQYF.

The CDR3 loop reads CASSLGAASYNEQFF. As DNA, the CDR3 is TGTGCCAGCAGCTTAGGGGCAGCCTCCTACAATGAGCAGTTCTTC. This chain uses TRBV5-6 with TRBJ2-1; a weak D match, TRBD1 (5 bases). Trimming removed 2 bases at V and 0 bases at J, with 9 bases between. Germline V CDR1 and CDR2: SGHDT, YYEEEE. The CDR3 has 15 residues.

This clone came up once. The V and J genes are TRBV6-9 and TRBJ2-3; 7 bases line up with TRBD1. Germline assignment: CDR1 MNHGY and CDR2 SVAAGI. The V gene end was trimmed by 1 base and the J gene end by 6 bases; junction bases not matched to a gene: 10. This CDR3 has 16 amino acids. CDR3 sequence reads: CASSYLCTGVRDTQYF. CDR3 in DNA: TGTGCCAGCAGTTATTTGTGTACAGGGGTGAGGGATACGCAGTATTTT.

The V gene is TRBV30, the J gene TRBJ2-6; D might be TRBD2 (7 bases). The CDR3 has 16 amino acids. Deletions cut 2 bases from V and 0 bases from J, with 11 bases between. Germline-derived CDR1 and CDR2 are GTSNPN and SVGIG (reference sequence). CDR3 loop: CAWSFGGASGANVLTF. The CDR3 bases are TGTGCCTGGAGTTTTGGGGGGGCCTCTGGGGCCAACGTCCTGACTTTC.

The chain employs TRBV18 and TRBJ2-5; 13 nucleotides match TRBD2. CDR1 is KGHSH, CDR2 LQKENI, per germline. With V trimmed by 0 bases and J by 2 bases, 6 bases remained unmatched. The CDR3 runs 18 residues. This chain's CDR3 is CASSPPGLAGVGQETQYF. The DNA for the CDR3 is TGTGCCAGCTCACCACCAGGACTAGCGGGAGTTGGGCAAGAGACCCAGTACTTC.

This clone has a single count. The V call is TRBV7-2, the J call TRBJ2-2, with TRBD2 identical over 9 bases. The V gene end was trimmed by 1 base and the J gene end by 0 bases; junction bases not matched to a gene: 6. The CDR3 has 18 residues. The germline V gene encodes CDR1 SGHTA and CDR2 FQGNSA. The CDR3 loop is CASSLGPAGGSNTGELFF. The CDR3, as DNA: TGTGCCAGCAGCTTAGGTCCAGCGGGGGGATCGAACACCGGGGAGCTGTTTTTT.

This chain connects TRBV4-2 to TRBJ2-5; 7 bases map to TRBD2. Germline V gives CDR1 LGHNA, CDR2 YNFKEQ. J lost 5 bases, V lost 6 bases, and 9 bases had no gene match. The CDR3 is 14 residues long. The CDR3 region is CASSETSWEETQYF. As DNA, the CDR3 is TGTGCCAGCAGTGAGACTAGCTGGGAGGAGACCCAGTACTTC.

The chain has TRBV27 and TRBJ2-1; 9 bases are a match to TRBD2. The CDR3 loop spans 17 amino acids. Trimming took 7 bases from V and 3 from J; bases not matched to a gene: 13. Looked up from germline, CDR1 is MNHEY and CDR2 is SMNVEV (reference sequence). The CDR3, as DNA: TGTGCCAGCACCCCATCCCAGGGACTAGCAGTCTACAATGAGCAGTTCTTC. It translates to CASTPSQGLAVYNEQFF.

The chain couples TRBV6-4 to TRBJ2-5, with a possible D match to TRBD1 (6 bases). The V end was cut by 4 bases, the J end by 6 bases, with 12 bases between. The CDR3 extends over 13 amino acids. Germline lookup yields CDR1 MRHNA and CDR2 SNTAGT. The CDR3 coding sequence is TGTGCCAGCAGTGTAGAGACAGGCCAGACCCAGTACTTC. Translating gives CASSVETGQTQYF.

A single count supports this clone. The chain links TRBV5-8 to TRBJ2-7; TRBD1 agrees at 10 bases. Trimming at V came to 5 bases and at J to 2 bases, leaving 7 bases not matched to a gene. Germline loops: CDR1 SGHTS, CDR2 YDEGEE. This CDR3 has 15 residues. CDR3 in amino acids: CASRLTGGLAYEQYF. For the CDR3, the DNA is TGTGCCAGCAGATTGACAGGGGGCCTCGCCTACGAGCAGTACTTC.

V and J are TRBV6-5 and TRBJ1-5; D gene uncertain. V lost 0 bases, J lost 1 base, and 7 bases lay in between. Germline CDR1 reads MNHEY; CDR2 reads SVGAGI. The CDR3 contains 15 residues. CDR3 DNA sequence: TGTGCCAGCAGTTACTCCGGTAGAAGCAATCAGCCCCAGCATTTT. Its translation: CASSYSGRSNQPQHF.

The chain recombines TRBV14 with TRBJ2-7; no clear D. The V and J ends lost 3 bases and 3 bases respectively, with 6 bases between them. The germline gives CDR1 SGHDN, CDR2 FVKESK. There are 12 residues in the CDR3. The CDR3 DNA follows: TGTGCCAGCAGCCAGTCAGGCTACGAGCAGTACTTC. It is translated as CASSQSGYEQYF.

Details on this clone: Additional DNA sequences in this sample encode the identical CDR3. The chain links TRBV5-1 to TRBJ2-7, with 7 bases that match TRBD2. Germline CDR1 is SGHRS and CDR2 is YFSETQ. This CDR3 region has 14 residues. V lost 3 bases and J lost 1; bases outside the gene matches: 4. The CDR3 DNA follows: TGCGCCAGCAGCTCCGGGACTATATCCTACGAGCAGTACTTC. This gives the protein CASSSGTISYEQYF.

CDR3 sequence: CASSSPPGLAGGRHNEQFF. The CDR3 coding sequence is TGTGCCAGCAGCTCGCCCCCGGGACTAGCGGGAGGGAGACACAATGAGCAGTTCTTC. The rearrangement links TRBV11-2 to TRBJ2-1, with 16 bases that match TRBD2. The CDR3 length is 19 residues. CDR1 is SGHAT and CDR2 is FQNNGV in the germline V gene. V lost 4 bases and J lost 5; bases outside the gene matches: 11.

This chain joins TRBV19 and TRBJ1-1; D gene ambiguous. The V gene's germline CDR1 is LNHDA and CDR2 SQIVND (reference sequence). Deletions cut 5 bases from V and 7 bases from J, with 14 bases between. This CDR3 is 13 amino acids long. The CDR3 is CASSPRLLVEAFF. The DNA for the CDR3 is TGTGCCAGTAGTCCCCGGCTCCTAGTTGAAGCTTTCTTT.

This clone turned up a few times. J is TRBJ2-7 and V is TRBV20-1; D gene uncertain. The CDR3 sequence is 11 residues long. V was pared by 3 bases and J by 3 bases, with 6 bases between. Germline V CDR1 and CDR2: DFQATT, SNEGSKA (reference sequence). The CDR3 loop is CSASAGYEQYF. The CDR3 nucleotides are TGCAGTGCTAGCGCCGGCTACGAGCAGTACTTC.

The CDR3: CASSSGLVNEQFF. For the CDR3, the DNA is TGTGCCAGCAGCTCTGGACTGGTCAATGAGCAGTTCTTC. The rearrangement uses TRBV27 and TRBJ2-1; D possibly corresponds to TRBD2 (5 bases). The germline V gene has CDR1 MNHEY and CDR2 SMNVEV (reference sequence). The V end was cut by 6 bases, the J end by 6 bases, with 12 bases between. This CDR3 has 13 residues.

The J gene is TRBJ1-6, the V gene TRBV7-9, with D perhaps matching TRBD1 (6 bases). CDR1 SEHNR and CDR2 FQNEAQ come from the germline V gene (reference sequence). The CDR3 covers 15 residues. Trimming removed 3 bases from V and 7 bases from J, with 13 bases in between. The CDR3 sequence: CASSFTRGGNSPLHF. In DNA, the CDR3 is TGTGCCAGCAGCTTCACCAGGGGTGGCAATTCACCCCTCCACTTT.

The chain carries TRBV14 and TRBJ1-2; maybe TRBD1 (5 bases). Trimming removed 5 bases from V and 4 bases from J, with 14 bases in between. Germline V gene sequence: CDR1 SGHDN, CDR2 FVKESK. This CDR3 has 14 residues. Here the CDR3 DNA reads TGTGCCAGCAGCGGAGCTGGGGCGGCCTATGGCTACACCTTC. It is translated as CASSGAGAAYGYTF.

V and J are TRBV9 and TRBJ2-3, with no clear D. Germline V gene sequence: CDR1 SGDLS, CDR2 YYNGEE. V lost 2 bases, J lost 2 bases, and 9 bases lay in between. This CDR3 has 14 amino acids. The CDR3 loop is CASSVSVFTDTQYF. For the CDR3, the DNA is TGTGCCAGCAGCGTTTCTGTTTTCACAGATACGCAGTATTTT.

The chain has TRBV12-2 and TRBJ1-2. TRBV12-2 is assigned pseudogene status. CDR3 length equals 15 residues. CDR3 sequence reads: CASRSPPGGSYGYTF. The DNA for the CDR3 is TGTGCAAGTCGCTCGCCTCCGGGCGGGAGCTATGGCTACACCTTC.

This chain links TRBV30 with TRBJ2-7; D may be TRBD2 (6 bases). Trimming shortened V by 5 bases and J by 6 bases, and 17 bases separated the two germline ends. This CDR3 is 13 amino acids long. CDR1 is GTSNPN, CDR2 SVGIG, per germline (reference sequence). As DNA, the CDR3 is TGTGCCTGGGAGGGCGGGGCGAGGAGCGAGCAGTACTTC. This translates into CAWEGGARSEQYF.

A remark on this clone: At one boundary the junction diverges from the germline segment, which might be a read error. The V gene is TRBV7-9, the J gene TRBJ2-3; D might be TRBD2 (7 bases). CDR3 length: 18 residues. CDR1 is SEHNR and CDR2 is FQNEAQ in the germline V gene (reference sequence). The CDR3 spells CSSSLRAGAPSSTDTQYF. In nucleotides, the CDR3 is TGTTCCAGCAGCTTACGGGCGGGGGCCCCTTCTAGCACAGATACGCAGTATTTT.

The J gene is TRBJ1-3, the V gene TRBV6-5; D gene unclear. V shed 1 base and J shed 2 bases, with 9 bases lying between them. The germline V gene has CDR1 MNHEY and CDR2 SVGAGI. The CDR3 covers 15 residues. In nucleotides, the CDR3 is TGTGCCAGCAGTTACTGGTCAGGTACTGGAAACACCATATATTTT. This gives the protein CASSYWSGTGNTIYF.

The J gene is TRBJ1-2, the V gene TRBV18, with D possibly being TRBD1 (5 bases). This CDR3 contains 13 residues. The germline V gene has CDR1 KGHSH and CDR2 LQKENI. Trimming shortened V by 2 bases and J by 3 bases, and 7 bases separated the two germline ends. This chain's CDR3 is CASSPGGDYGYTF. The CDR3 bases are TGTGCCAGCTCACCAGGAGGGGACTATGGCTACACCTTC.

The chain recombines TRBV13 with TRBJ2-1, with TRBD1 matching 10 bases. This CDR3 has 15 residues. Germline CDR1 and CDR2: PRHDT and FYEKMQ (reference sequence). Trimming removed 5 bases from V and 4 bases from J; junction bases left unmatched: 5. CDR3 residues: CASSPGQGGYNEQFF. CDR3 in DNA: TGTGCCAGCAGCCCCGGACAGGGGGGTTACAATGAGCAGTTCTTC.